Listed below are T cell receptor beta chains from one sample, sequenced in a study of blood T cell repertoires in COVID-19. TCRdb's table, derived via immunoSEQ multiplex PCR, lists solely in-frame clones and lacks some. The table records 450,000 or so clones, roughly 90% of them present only once. The specimen was peripheral blood. The receptors derive from a man younger than 35 with COVID-19, enrolled during active disease. The CDR3 runs from the conserved cysteine through the conserved F or W. The order of the fields is V gene, D gene, clone size, J gene, CDR3 DNA, CDR3 protein. The D gene is left open where the match is weak. Not all rows give a size; the values are once, few, many and, for expanded clones, a class.

V gene: TRBV5-1
D gene: -
clone size: -
J gene: TRBJ2-5
CDR3 DNA: TGCGCCAGCAGCTTGTCCGACAGTCCCCAAGAGACCCAGTACTTC
CDR3 protein: CASSLSDSPQETQYF

V gene: TRBV24-1
D gene: TRBD1
clone size: -
J gene: TRBJ2-7
CDR3 DNA: TGTGCCACCAGTGATTCATCCCGACAGGGACATAAGCTGTACTTC
CDR3 protein: CATSDSSRQGHKLYF

V gene: TRBV5-5
D gene: -
clone size: -
J gene: TRBJ2-1
CDR3 DNA: TGTGCCAGCAGCCTTTCCAGGGACTCCTACAATGAGCAGTTCTTC
CDR3 protein: CASSLSRDSYNEQFF

V gene: TRBV6-5
D gene: TRBD1
clone size: -
J gene: TRBJ1-1
CDR3 DNA: TGTGCCAGCAGCAGGGACAGGCGTGGGCCTGAAGCTTTCTTT
CDR3 protein: CASSRDRRGPEAFF

V gene: TRBV29-1
D gene: -
clone size: -
J gene: TRBJ2-2
CDR3 DNA: TGCAGCGTTTTCTCAGGGGCCGGGGAGCTGTTTTTT
CDR3 protein: CSVFSGAGELFF

V gene: TRBV6-5
D gene: -
clone size: -
J gene: TRBJ2-7
CDR3 DNA: TGTGCCAGCGGCTGGGACTCCACCTACGAGCAGTACTTC
CDR3 protein: CASGWDSTYEQYF

V gene: TRBV7-8
D gene: TRBD2
clone size: -
J gene: TRBJ2-7
CDR3 DNA: TGTGCCAGCAGCGGTCTAGCGGTCTACGAGCAGTACTTC
CDR3 protein: CASSGLAVYEQYF

V gene: TRBV27
D gene: -
clone size: few
J gene: TRBJ2-1
CDR3 DNA: TGTGCCAGCAGAAGCCTACTTGGTTCCTACAATGAGCAGTTCTTC
CDR3 protein: CASRSLLGSYNEQFF

V gene: TRBV4-1
D gene: TRBD2
clone size: -
J gene: TRBJ2-2
CDR3 DNA: TGCGCCAGCAGTTGGGGAGGGCCGAAGGGTACCGGGGAGCTGTTTTTT
CDR3 protein: CASSWGGPKGTGELFF

V gene: TRBV5-4
D gene: -
clone size: -
J gene: TRBJ1-2
CDR3 DNA: TGTGCCAGCAGCTCACAACAGAGATTGAACTATGGCTACACCTTC
CDR3 protein: CASSSQQRLNYGYTF

V gene: TRBV2
D gene: -
clone size: -
J gene: TRBJ1-1
CDR3 DNA: TGTGCCAGCAGTGCCGGGACATGGCTGGTGAACACTGAAGCTTTCTTT
CDR3 protein: CASSAGTWLVNTEAFF

V gene: TRBV25-1
D gene: -
clone size: -
J gene: TRBJ2-7
CDR3 DNA: TGTGCCAGCAGTGATTTCACATCCTACGAGCAGTACTTC
CDR3 protein: CASSDFTSYEQYF

V gene: TRBV7-2
D gene: TRBD2
clone size: -
J gene: TRBJ2-5
CDR3 DNA: TGTGCCAGCAGCTTGCTAGCGGGAGGGTTCGAGACCCAGTACTTC
CDR3 protein: CASSLLAGGFETQYF

V gene: TRBV19
D gene: -
clone size: -
J gene: TRBJ1-3
CDR3 DNA: TGTGCCAGTAGTACCAGACAGTCTGGAAACACCATATATTTT
CDR3 protein: CASSTRQSGNTIYF

V gene: TRBV27
D gene: TRBD1
clone size: -
J gene: TRBJ1-1
CDR3 DNA: TGTGCCAGCAGTTATGGGACAGGAGGCACTGAAGCTTTCTTT
CDR3 protein: CASSYGTGGTEAFF

V gene: TRBV6-5
D gene: TRBD1
clone size: -
J gene: TRBJ2-2
CDR3 DNA: TGTGCCAGCAGACGGACAGGTTCTGGAACCGGGGAGCTGTTTTTT
CDR3 protein: CASRRTGSGTGELFF

V gene: TRBV7-2
D gene: -
clone size: -
J gene: TRBJ2-1
CDR3 DNA: TGTGCCAGCAGCCCGCGGGACAGCCGTGGGAAGTTCTTC
CDR3 protein: CASSPRDSRGKFF

V gene: TRBV13
D gene: TRBD2
clone size: -
J gene: TRBJ2-1
CDR3 DNA: TGTGCCAGCAGCTTAGGAGGACTAGCGGGAGGGTTCCAGTTCTTC
CDR3 protein: CASSLGGLAGGFQFF

V gene: TRBV15
D gene: -
clone size: -
J gene: TRBJ1-1
CDR3 DNA: TGTGCCATCGGGGGTGTGGACACTGAAGCTTTCTTT
CDR3 protein: CAIGGVDTEAFF

V gene: TRBV10-2
D gene: -
clone size: -
J gene: TRBJ1-4
CDR3 DNA: TGCGCCAGCAGTGAATCGGCAGGTCGTGAAAAACTGTTTTTT
CDR3 protein: CASSESAGREKLFF

V gene: TRBV19
D gene: TRBD1
clone size: -
J gene: TRBJ1-2
CDR3 DNA: TGTGCCAGTAGTATAGATGGACAGGGGAATGGCTACACCTTC
CDR3 protein: CASSIDGQGNGYTF

V gene: TRBV7-9
D gene: TRBD1
clone size: -
J gene: TRBJ1-3
CDR3 DNA: TGTGCCAGCAGCCCAGGACAGGGGCCCAGCTCTGGAAACACCATATATTTT
CDR3 protein: CASSPGQGPSSGNTIYF

V gene: TRBV5-6
D gene: -
clone size: -
J gene: TRBJ2-7
CDR3 DNA: TGTGCCAGCAGCCAGGGCTACGAGCAGTACTTC
CDR3 protein: CASSQGYEQYF

V gene: TRBV5-6
D gene: -
clone size: -
J gene: TRBJ2-7
CDR3 DNA: TGTGCCAGCAGTCCCCTCACCGCCGGTACCGAGCAGTACTTC
CDR3 protein: CASSPLTAGTEQYF

V gene: TRBV24-1
D gene: -
clone size: -
J gene: TRBJ1-5
CDR3 DNA: TGTGCCACCAGTGTTCGGGAGAATCAGCCCCAGCATTTT
CDR3 protein: CATSVRENQPQHF

V gene: TRBV18
D gene: TRBD1
clone size: -
J gene: TRBJ2-7
CDR3 DNA: TGTGCCAGCTCACCGGACAGGAACGAGCAGTACTTC
CDR3 protein: CASSPDRNEQYF

V gene: TRBV7-9
D gene: -
clone size: few
J gene: TRBJ1-2
CDR3 DNA: TGTGCCAGCAGCTTTCACCAGCCCCGAGGTAGTGGCTACACCTTC
CDR3 protein: CASSFHQPRGSGYTF

V gene: TRBV25-1
D gene: -
clone size: -
J gene: TRBJ1-2
CDR3 DNA: TGTGCCAGCATCACAGGAGAGGCCTACTATGGCTACACCTTC
CDR3 protein: CASITGEAYYGYTF

V gene: TRBV3-1/TRBV3-2
D gene: -
clone size: -
J gene: TRBJ1-6
CDR3 DNA: TGTGCCAGCAGCCTCCGGGTGGATAATTCACCCCTCCACTTT
CDR3 protein: CASSLRVDNSPLHF

V gene: TRBV30
D gene: -
clone size: -
J gene: TRBJ2-1
CDR3 DNA: TGTGCCTGGAGTGTTCCAGACAATGAGCAGTTCTTC
CDR3 protein: CAWSVPDNEQFF

V gene: TRBV6-5
D gene: -
clone size: -
J gene: TRBJ2-5
CDR3 DNA: TGTGCCAGCAGTTCGCACAGGGAGGGGGGACAAGAGACCCAGTACTTC
CDR3 protein: CASSSHREGGQETQYF

V gene: TRBV6-6
D gene: TRBD1
clone size: -
J gene: TRBJ1-5
CDR3 DNA: TGTGCCAGCAGTTATACCGGGACAGGACGACAGCCCCAGCATTTT
CDR3 protein: CASSYTGTGRQPQHF

V gene: TRBV2
D gene: TRBD1
clone size: -
J gene: TRBJ1-5
CDR3 DNA: TGTGCCATCCGAGACAGGGGGTCTCAGCCCCAGCATTTT
CDR3 protein: CAIRDRGSQPQHF

V gene: TRBV18
D gene: TRBD1
clone size: -
J gene: TRBJ1-1
CDR3 DNA: TGTGCCAGCTCACCACCAGGGGGCCGGACTGAAGCTTTCTTT
CDR3 protein: CASSPPGGRTEAFF

V gene: TRBV9
D gene: -
clone size: -
J gene: TRBJ2-3
CDR3 DNA: TGTGCCAGCAGCGTCAGCGGGTCGTACACAGATACGCAGTATTTT
CDR3 protein: CASSVSGSYTDTQYF

V gene: TRBV29-1
D gene: TRBD1
clone size: -
J gene: TRBJ1-1
CDR3 DNA: TGCAGCGTCGCAAAAACAGGGGAGGCCGAAGCTTTCTTT
CDR3 protein: CSVAKTGEAEAFF

V gene: TRBV19
D gene: -
clone size: -
J gene: TRBJ2-5
CDR3 DNA: TGTGCCAGTAGTCCGTTGGGGAAGGGACTCCAAGAGACCCAGTACTTC
CDR3 protein: CASSPLGKGLQETQYF

V gene: TRBV7-9
D gene: -
clone size: -
J gene: TRBJ1-2
CDR3 DNA: TGTGCCAGCAGCCCCGCGGGGGGGCAGTTCGGAGGCTACACCTTC
CDR3 protein: CASSPAGGQFGGYTF

V gene: TRBV24-1
D gene: TRBD1
clone size: few
J gene: TRBJ1-5
CDR3 DNA: TGTGCCACCAGTGATTTAACAGAACTGACAGGGGGTTGCCAGCCCCAGCATTTT
CDR3 protein: CATSDLTELTGGCQPQHF

V gene: TRBV5-1
D gene: -
clone size: once
J gene: TRBJ2-7
CDR3 DNA: TGCGCCAGCAGCTTGGCAGGGAACGAGCAGTACTTC
CDR3 protein: CASSLAGNEQYF

V gene: TRBV28
D gene: TRBD2
clone size: -
J gene: TRBJ2-7
CDR3 DNA: TGTGCCAGCAGACTGACTAGCGGGAGAAACTACGAGCAGTACTTC
CDR3 protein: CASRLTSGRNYEQYF

V gene: TRBV27
D gene: TRBD2
clone size: many
J gene: TRBJ2-2
CDR3 DNA: TGTGCCAGCAGTGCCAGGACTAGCGGTAACACCGGGGAGCTGTTTTTT
CDR3 protein: CASSARTSGNTGELFF

V gene: TRBV5-1
D gene: TRBD2
clone size: -
J gene: TRBJ2-5
CDR3 DNA: TGCGCCAGCAGCCTCGGACTAGCGGGAGGGGGGTCCTTGGAGACCCAGTACTTC
CDR3 protein: CASSLGLAGGGSLETQYF

V gene: TRBV7-7
D gene: -
clone size: -
J gene: TRBJ1-2
CDR3 DNA: TGTGCCAGCAGCCCCTCAACAGGGAACTATGGCTACACCTTC
CDR3 protein: CASSPSTGNYGYTF

V gene: TRBV30
D gene: TRBD1
clone size: -
J gene: TRBJ2-3
CDR3 DNA: TGTGCCTGGAGTGGGTTAACAGGGGGTATCACAGATACGCAGTATTTT
CDR3 protein: CAWSGLTGGITDTQYF

V gene: TRBV27
D gene: -
clone size: -
J gene: TRBJ2-7
CDR3 DNA: TGTGCCAGCAGTTTAGCAGGGGTCTCCTACGAGCAGTACTTC
CDR3 protein: CASSLAGVSYEQYF